These 24 T cell receptor beta chains originate from one sample sequenced in a study of CXCR3-negative and CXCR3-positive naive CD8 T cells. Points from the study as a whole: The study found more hydrophobic TRB CDR3s in CXCR3-positive naive cells than in CXCR3-negative naive cells.

These receptors have no known antigen. The TRB cDNA libraries were prepared by 5' RACE with UMI labels. Using the 5' RACE reads, TCRdb records one entry per CDR3 protein without DNA. In total, the table holds tens of thousands of distinct CDR3 sequences. Material: naive CXCR3+ CD8+ T cells from blood. Subset reported: CD45RO-CCR7+CD27+CD95- naive CD8+ T cells expressing CXCR3 (TNR3+). The receptors derive from a human donor in good health. Some clones in this sample may be carry-over from other donors' samples.

The rearrangement joins TRBV6-2 or TRBV6-3 to TRBJ2-7; with no DNA, the TCRdb D assignment of TRBD1 cannot be verified. The CDR3 loop spans 15 amino acids. CDR1 and CDR2 from the germline V gene are MNHEY and SVGEGT. The CDR3: CASSQRGTWFQEQYF.

The CDR3 reads CASSPGSGELFF. This chain connects TRBV6-5 to TRBJ2-2; lacking DNA, the TRBD1 call made by TCRdb goes unchecked. There are 12 residues in the CDR3. CDR1 and CDR2 from the germline V gene are MNHEY and SVGAGI.

The rearrangement uses TRBV11-1 and TRBJ2-7. Germline CDR1 and CDR2: SGHAT and FQDESV (reference sequence). This CDR3 is built from 13 residues. The chain's CDR3 is CASSSVVDYEQYF.

This chain links TRBV12-3 or TRBV12-4 with TRBJ2-2; TCRdb's D call, TRBD1, is unchecked because there is no DNA. This CDR3 has 14 amino acids. CDR3 sequence reads: CASSFYRDDGELFF.

V gene TRBV6-5 combines with J gene TRBJ2-7; TCRdb's D gene call, TRBD2, goes unchecked for lack of DNA. The germline CDR1 and CDR2 sequences are MNHEY and SVGAGI. The CDR3 runs 16 residues. CDR3 protein: CASSSDRDYQYEEQHF.

This chain joins TRBV5-6 and TRBJ2-1. The CDR3 length is 13 residues. The germline V gene encodes CDR1 SGHDT and CDR2 YYEEEE. The CDR3 spells CASSLRSYNEQFF. Looking up the rest from reference TRBV5-6 and TRBJ2-1 gives the full variable domain: DAGVTQSPTHLIKTRGQQVTLRCSPKSGHDTVSWYQQALGQGPQFIFQYYEEEERQRGNFPDRFSGHQFPNYSSELNVNALLLGDSALYLCASSLRSYNEQFFGPGTRLTVL.

The V and J genes are TRBV20-1 and TRBJ2-6; TCRdb outputs TRBD1, but without DNA this stays unchecked. Germline V gives CDR1 DFQATT, CDR2 SNEGSKA (reference sequence). The CDR3 spans 16 residues. CDR3 in amino acids: CSAPRDIHSGANVLTF.

The V gene is TRBV12-3 or TRBV12-4, the J gene TRBJ2-3. The length of the CDR3 is 12 residues. CDR3 residues: CASSLPANTQYF.

The chain uses TRBV5-6 and TRBJ2-1; TCRdb designates TRBD1, a call that cannot be tested without DNA. Germline V gene data show CDR1 as SGHDT and CDR2 as YYEEEE. The CDR3 covers 14 residues. The CDR3 here is CASSLGGGDNEQFF.

The chain couples TRBV9 to TRBJ2-5. CDR1 is SGDLS, CDR2 YYNGEE, per germline. CDR3 size: 15 residues. CDR3: CASSVEGTFQETQYF.

V gene TRBV27 combines with J gene TRBJ2-3; TCRdb lists TRBD2, though no DNA is available to test this call. There are 16 residues in the CDR3. CDR1 is MNHEY, CDR2 SMNVEV, per germline (reference sequence). The CDR3: CASSWEAGGTPDTQYF.

J is TRBJ2-5 and V is TRBV7-3; there is no DNA to check the TCRdb D call of TRBD2. CDR1 is SGHTA, CDR2 FQGTGA, per germline. This CDR3 is 17 amino acids long. The CDR3 here is CASSSITGTRERETQYF.

The CDR3 sequence: CASSQDPGWNTQYF. The genes are TRBV3-1 and TRBJ2-3; with no DNA, the TCRdb D assignment of TRBD1 cannot be verified. From germline, CDR1 is LGHDT and CDR2 YNNKEL (reference sequence). The CDR3 runs 14 residues.

Here the CDR3 reads CASSPDMNTEAFF. The chain joins TRBV28 to TRBJ1-1. CDR3 size: 13 residues. The germline V gene has CDR1 MDHEN and CDR2 SYDVKM.

The rearrangement joins TRBV5-1 to TRBJ2-3; TCRdb returns TRBD1, unconfirmable since there is no DNA. Germline V gene data show CDR1 as SGHRS and CDR2 as YFSETQ. There are 14 residues in the CDR3. The CDR3 protein is CASSLFGTADTQYF. Filled out from reference TRBV5-1 and TRBJ2-3, the complete variable domain reads KAGVTQTPRYLIKTRGQQVTLSCSPISGHRSVSWYQQTPGQGLQFLFEYFSETQRNKGNFPGRFSGRQFSNSRSEMNVSTLELGDSALYLCASSLFGTADTQYFGPGTRLTVL.

The rearrangement links TRBV5-1 to TRBJ1-1. The CDR3 spans 12 residues. The germline V gene encodes CDR1 SGHRS and CDR2 YFSETQ. The CDR3 loop reads CASSLGGREAFF.

The CDR3 reads CASSLAGRPPYNEQFF. This chain connects TRBV19 to TRBJ2-1; TCRdb calls TRBD1, which cannot be checked without DNA. Germline lookup yields CDR1 LNHDA and CDR2 SQIVND (reference sequence). The CDR3 runs to 16 residues.

This sequence joins TRBV6-2 or TRBV6-3 and TRBJ2-3. CDR1 is MNHEY and CDR2 is SVGEGT in the germline V gene. CDR3 length: 11 residues. This chain's CDR3 is CASSSGDTQYF.

V usage is TRBV14 and J usage is TRBJ2-5; the D call from TCRdb, TRBD2, cannot be confirmed without DNA. CDR3 length: 13 amino acids. Germline lookup yields CDR1 SGHDN and CDR2 FVKESK. The CDR3: CASKGTGGETQYF.

This chain links TRBV7-6 with TRBJ2-3. The CDR3 spans 15 residues. The germline V gene has CDR1 SGHVS and CDR2 FNYEAQ. The CDR3 spells CASSLVGRSTDTQYF.

This rearrangement joins TRBV2 to TRBJ2-3; the D call of TRBD1 rests on TCRdb alone, since no DNA is present to check it. This CDR3 spans 15 amino acids. Germline V gene lookup returns CDR1 SNHLY and CDR2 FYNNEI. The CDR3 sequence is CASNKAEAGADTQYF. Full variable domain (outside the CDR3, taken from reference TRBV2 and TRBJ2-3): EPEVTQTPSHQVTQMGQEVILRCVPISNHLYFYWYRQILGQKVEFLVSFYNNEISEKSEIFDDQFSVERPDGSNFTLKIRSTKLEDSAMYFCASNKAEAGADTQYFGPGTRLTVL.

The chain combines TRBV27 with TRBJ2-2; TCRdb names TRBD2, which stays unverified in the absence of DNA. The CDR3 is made up of 15 amino acids. CDR1 and CDR2 (germline): MNHEY, SMNVEV (reference sequence). The CDR3: CASSFASGITGELFF.

This chain links TRBV28 with TRBJ2-1; the D gene TCRdb calls, TRBD1, cannot be checked with no DNA. Germline V gene data show CDR1 as MDHEN and CDR2 as SYDVKM. The CDR3 consists of 13 residues. This CDR3 is CASSPWDSHEQFF.

V and J are TRBV6-1 and TRBJ2-1; TCRdb calls TRBD2, which cannot be checked without DNA. Germline loops: CDR1 MNHNS, CDR2 SASEGT. CDR3 length: 12 amino acids. CDR3 in amino acids: CASSGLKREQFF.